The next 24 T cell receptor beta chains were all read from a single sample in a study of blood T cell repertoires in COVID-19. Sequencing used immunoSEQ multiplex PCR; TCRdb keeps in-frame clones, though not all of them. The sample lists approximately 69,000 clones; 90% were seen once. The sample comprised peripheral blood. These receptors were taken from a man in his forties or fifties with acute or convalescent COVID-19.

For the CDR3, the DNA is TGTGCCAGTAGTGATCCAGGGGGCGCGAGCACAGATACGCAGTATTTT. Translating gives CASSDPGGASTDTQYF. The chain employs TRBV19 and TRBJ2-3; TRBD1 matches at 8 bases. V trimming: 5 bases; J trimming: 0 bases; junction bases outside the gene matches: 7. Germline V CDR1 and CDR2: LNHDA, SQIVND (reference sequence). This CDR3 is 16 amino acids long.

CDR3 residues: CASSSGILNNEQFF. The CDR3 DNA reads TGTGCCAGCAGCTCCGGGATTCTTAACAATGAGCAGTTCTTC. This chain connects TRBV7-2 to TRBJ2-1, with D tentatively TRBD2 (5 bases). The CDR3 sequence is 14 residues long. With 4 bases removed from V and 5 bases from J, the gap between germline ends came to 12 bases. CDR1 and CDR2 from the germline V gene are SGHTA and FQGNSA.

V usage is TRBV3-1 (or the pseudogene TRBV3-2) and J usage is TRBJ2-4; 12 positions agree with TRBD2. Germline V lookup: CDR1 LGHDT, CDR2 YNNKEL (reference sequence). CDR3 length: 19 amino acids. J was trimmed by 3 bases and V by 5 bases; bases with no gene match: 14. DNA of the CDR3: TGTGCCAGCAGCGCCCGGATCCCTAGCGGGAGGGGGGGCAAAAACATTCAGTACTTC. As protein: CASSARIPSGRGGKNIQYF.

In nucleotides, the CDR3 is TGCAGTGCTCAGGGCGGCTACGAGCAGTACTTC. Translated, it gives CSAQGGYEQYF. V usage is TRBV20-1 and J usage is TRBJ2-7; possibly TRBD1 for D (5 bases). The CDR3 covers 11 residues. Trimming took 5 bases from V and 3 from J, leaving 8 bases between them. The germline CDR1 and CDR2 sequences are DFQATT and SNEGSKA (reference sequence).

This clone appeared a few times. The junction shows a germline mismatch at one end, possibly a read error. V usage is TRBV6-1 and J usage is TRBJ2-1, with 7 bases aligning to TRBD2. Germline values: CDR1 MNHNS, CDR2 SASEGT. The CDR3 loop spans 16 amino acids. In nucleotides, the CDR3 is TGTGCCAGCAGTCAAGCCGGGACTATCTCCTACAATGAGCAGTTCTTC. This translates into CASSQAGTISYNEQFF.

V gene TRBV6-6 combines with J gene TRBJ1-2; D is possibly TRBD1 (5 bases). The CDR3 consists of 12 residues. The V end was cut by 7 bases, the J end by 8 bases, with 14 bases between. Germline-derived CDR1 and CDR2 are MNHNY and SVGAGI (reference sequence). This CDR3 reads CASTRGEVGYTF. The CDR3 DNA reads as TGTGCCAGCACCCGGGGGGAGGTAGGCTACACCTTC.

V is TRBV5-5 and J is TRBJ2-5, with a tentative D call TRBD2 (7 bases). Trimming stripped 4 bases from V and 2 bases from J, with 21 bases between. Per germline, CDR1 SGHKS and CDR2 YYEKEE (reference sequence). The CDR3 is 17 amino acids. The CDR3 nucleotides read TGTGCCAGCAGCATTGGGACTCCGGGGGGCAGGCAAGAGACCCAGTACTTC. Amino acids: CASSIGTPGGRQETQYF.

This clone was counted only a few times. The rearrangement uses TRBV5-6 and TRBJ2-5; the match to TRBD2 covers 7 bases. CDR3 length equals 12 residues. From germline, CDR1 is SGHDT and CDR2 YYEEEE. Trimming took 6 bases from V and 6 from J; bases not matched to a gene: 5. The DNA of the CDR3 is TGTGCCAGCAACGGGAGGTCGAAGACCCAGTACTTC. Its protein product is CASNGRSKTQYF.

CDR3 residues: CASSSPRAGGPGNEQFF. The CDR3 DNA reads TGTGCCAGCAGCTCCCCTCGAGCGGGAGGGCCTGGGAATGAGCAGTTCTTC. The chain is built from TRBV7-9 and TRBJ2-1, with 10 bases matching TRBD2. Germline V gives CDR1 SEHNR, CDR2 FQNEAQ (reference sequence). The J segment lost 7 bases and the V segment lost 4 bases, leaving 13 bases of the junction unmatched. The CDR3 covers 17 residues.

This chain uses TRBV5-1 with TRBJ2-7, with a weak D call TRBD1 (6 bases). Per the germline V gene, CDR1 is SGHRS and CDR2 is YFSETQ. Trimming cost V 4 bases and J 0 bases, with 14 bases left between them. The CDR3 totals 15 residues. As DNA, the CDR3 is TGCGCCAGCAGCGCGTGGGACACAGACTCCTACGAGCAGTACTTC. Its protein product is CASSAWDTDSYEQYF.

This clone occurred a few times. This chain joins TRBV12-3 or TRBV12-4 and TRBJ1-2, with a possible D match to TRBD1 (5 bases). The CDR3 loop spans 13 amino acids. The V and J ends lost 6 bases and 4 bases respectively, with 12 bases between them. CDR3 amino acids: CASSLQGGYGYTF. For the CDR3, the DNA is TGTGCCAGCAGCCTTCAGGGTGGCTATGGCTACACCTTC.

The V gene is TRBV19, the J gene TRBJ2-1, with 13 bases matching TRBD2. Germline values: CDR1 LNHDA, CDR2 SQIVND (reference sequence). The CDR3 is 14 amino acids. Trimming cost V 6 bases and J 9 bases; bases outside gene matches: 5. This chain's CDR3 is CASRTSGRLGEQFF. DNA for the CDR3: TGTGCCAGTAGGACTAGCGGGAGGCTCGGTGAGCAGTTCTTC.

The gene calls are TRBV29-1 and TRBJ2-7; weak D call: TRBD2 (5 bases). V was shortened by 6 bases and J by 2 bases, with 11 bases between the two germline ends. The CDR3 is 12 residues long. Germline assignment: CDR1 SQVTM and CDR2 ANQGSEA. The CDR3 DNA is TGCAGCGTCACCATCGGGACCTACGAGCAGTACTTC. It codes for CSVTIGTYEQYF.

This sequence joins TRBV7-2 and TRBJ1-1, with a tentative D call TRBD1 (5 bases). Trimming removed 4 bases at V and 2 bases at J, with 14 bases between. Germline CDR1 is SGHTA and CDR2 is FQGNSA. This CDR3 contains 15 residues. DNA of the CDR3: TGTGCCAGCAGCTCAAGTGGGGCAACTAACACTGAAGCTTTCTTT. Protein: CASSSSGATNTEAFF.

J is TRBJ1-5 and V is TRBV28; D perhaps matches TRBD1 (5 bases). Trimming shortened V by 6 bases and J by 1 base, and 10 bases separated the two germline ends. CDR1 MDHEN and CDR2 SYDVKM come from the germline V gene. The length of the CDR3 is 14 residues. The CDR3 loop reads CASRGGVSNQPQHF. CDR3 in DNA: TGTGCCAGCAGGGGGGGGGTGAGCAATCAGCCCCAGCATTTT.

The table lists this clone with a count of one. The V call is TRBV7-2, the J call TRBJ2-1, with a tentative D call TRBD2 (6 bases). Germline values: CDR1 SGHTA, CDR2 FQGNSA. Trimming cost V 1 base and J 7 bases, with 14 bases left between them. The CDR3 sequence is 15 residues long. The CDR3 here is CASSLGVGRGNEQFF. The CDR3 DNA follows: TGTGCCAGCAGCTTAGGTGTCGGGAGAGGTAATGAGCAGTTCTTC. Complete variable domain (other parts from reference TRBV7-2 and TRBJ2-1): GAGVSQSPSNKVTEKGKDVELRCDPISGHTALYWYRQSLGQGLEFLIYFQGNSAPDKSGLPSDRFSAERTGGSVSTLTIQRTQQEDSAVYLCASSLGVGRGNEQFFGPGTRLTVL.

The chain recombines TRBV10-3 with TRBJ2-1; the match to TRBD2 covers 8 bases. Looked up from germline, CDR1 is ENHRY and CDR2 is SYGVKD. V was pared by 2 bases and J by 4 bases, with 4 bases of the junction left unmatched. The CDR3 length is 15 residues. CDR3 loop: CAISETSGQYNEQFF. CDR3 nucleotide sequence: TGTGCCATCAGTGAGACTAGCGGCCAATACAATGAGCAGTTCTTC.

The CDR3 sequence: CASSQEQLTPYEQYF. Written as DNA, the CDR3 is TGCGCCAGCAGCCAAGAACAATTAACCCCCTACGAGCAGTACTTC. The gene calls are TRBV4-1 and TRBJ2-7; D gene unclear. The CDR3 has 15 residues. V lost 0 bases to trimming and J lost 2 bases, with 11 bases between them. Germline loops: CDR1 MGHRA, CDR2 YSYEKL.

The chain carries TRBV14 and TRBJ2-1, with D perhaps matching TRBD2 (6 bases). CDR1 SGHDN and CDR2 FVKESK come from the germline V gene. This CDR3 contains 14 residues. Trimming took 1 base from V and 9 from J, leaving 13 bases between them. CDR3 loop: CASSQVYGGGEQFF. The CDR3 region has the DNA TGTGCCAGCAGCCAAGTTTATGGGGGAGGTGAGCAGTTCTTC.

This clone came up once. The J gene is TRBJ2-7, the V gene TRBV4-1; TRBD2 agrees at 10 bases. The CDR3 sequence is 18 residues long. J gave up 4 bases and V 1 base, and 13 bases lay outside the gene matches. Germline loops: CDR1 MGHRA, CDR2 YSYEKL. In nucleotides, the CDR3 is TGCGCCAGCAGCCAAGTATATGGTTTAGGGACTAGCGTGTACGAGCAGTACTTC. Its protein is CASSQVYGLGTSVYEQYF.

In its sample, this clone was seen a few times. This rearrangement joins TRBV7-2 to TRBJ2-1; TRBD2 aligns across 11 bases. This CDR3 is 17 amino acids long. Germline V CDR1 and CDR2: SGHTA, FQGNSA. V shed 3 bases, J shed 1 base, and the junction held 5 bases outside the gene matches. CDR3 region: CASSLLAGGGSYNEQFF. As DNA, the CDR3 is TGTGCCAGCAGCTTGCTAGCGGGAGGAGGGTCCTACAATGAGCAGTTCTTC. Complete variable domain (other parts from reference TRBV7-2 and TRBJ2-1): GAGVSQSPSNKVTEKGKDVELRCDPISGHTALYWYRQSLGQGLEFLIYFQGNSAPDKSGLPSDRFSAERTGGSVSTLTIQRTQQEDSAVYLCASSLLAGGGSYNEQFFGPGTRLTVL.

The CDR3 sequence: CATSDLAGGQEKLFF. In nucleotides, the CDR3 is TGTGCCACCAGTGATTTAGCGGGAGGGCAAGAAAAACTGTTTTTT. This chain links TRBV24-1 with TRBJ1-4; D is uncertain. Trimming shortened V by 1 base and J by 8 bases, and 13 bases separated the two germline ends. The germline V gene encodes CDR1 KGHDR and CDR2 SFDVKD. The CDR3 contains 15 residues.

The CDR3 reads CASSQALGVPNGYTF. The CDR3 DNA is TGTGCCAGCAGCCAAGCGTTAGGAGTCCCCAATGGCTACACCTTC. This chain joins TRBV3-1 (or the pseudogene TRBV3-2) and TRBJ1-2; D gene uncertain. Germline lookup yields CDR1 LGHDT and CDR2 YNNKEL (reference sequence). Deletions cut 1 base from V and 6 bases from J, with 15 bases between. The CDR3 has 15 amino acids.

In DNA, the CDR3 is TGTGCCAGCAGCCAAGGAGGATCCACAGATACGCAGTATTTT. It encodes CASSQGGSTDTQYF. The gene calls are TRBV3-1 (or the pseudogene TRBV3-2) and TRBJ2-3, with D uncertain. Germline V CDR1 and CDR2: LGHDT, YNNKEL (reference sequence). CDR3 length equals 14 residues. The V and J ends lost 1 base and 2 bases respectively, with 7 bases between them.